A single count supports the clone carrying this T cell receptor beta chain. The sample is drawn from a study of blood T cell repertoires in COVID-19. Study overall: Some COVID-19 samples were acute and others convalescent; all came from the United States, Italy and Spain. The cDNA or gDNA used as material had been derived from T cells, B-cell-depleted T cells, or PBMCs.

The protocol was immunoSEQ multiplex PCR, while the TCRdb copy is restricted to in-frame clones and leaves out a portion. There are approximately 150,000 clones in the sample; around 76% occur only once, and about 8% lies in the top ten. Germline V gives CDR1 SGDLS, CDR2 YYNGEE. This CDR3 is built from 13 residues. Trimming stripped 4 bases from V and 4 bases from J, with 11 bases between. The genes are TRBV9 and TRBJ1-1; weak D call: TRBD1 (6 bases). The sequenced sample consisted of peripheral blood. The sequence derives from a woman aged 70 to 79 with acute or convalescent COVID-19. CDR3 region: CASSSGVGTEAFF. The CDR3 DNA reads TGTGCCAGCAGCTCAGGGGTAGGCACTGAAGCTTTCTTT.